The 18 T cell receptor beta chains below were found in one sample sequenced in a study of blood T cell dynamics during melanoma immunotherapy. The table came from immunoSEQ multiplex PCR; TCRdb's copy has only in-frame clones and leaves some out. This repertoire shows approximately 15,000 clones, 85% to 90% found once; its top ten account for 3.5% to 5.5%. Time point described: pre-treatment baseline. The specimen comprised blood, sampled from a patient treated with checkpoint blockade. Source of these receptors: a human donor with melanoma.

The chain uses TRBV6-4 and TRBJ1-2, with 8 positions matching TRBD1. Unmatched junction bases numbered 9, after V lost 4 bases and J lost 8 bases. CDR1 is MRHNA, CDR2 SNTAGT, per germline. There are 14 residues in the CDR3. The CDR3 loop is CASSVTQGARGYTF. The CDR3 bases are TGTGCCAGCAGTGTTACCCAGGGGGCGCGGGGCTACACCTTC.

This clone was seen just once. This chain uses TRBV10-2 with TRBJ2-4; TRBD1 might be the D (5 bases). Deletions cut 10 bases from V and 0 bases from J, with 10 bases between. The V gene's germline CDR1 is WSHSY and CDR2 SAAADI. The length of the CDR3 is 13 residues. CDR3 sequence reads: CATGQVAKNIQYF. CDR3 DNA: TGCGCCACCGGACAAGTAGCCAAAAACATTCAGTACTTC.

This clone was counted only a few times. This chain connects TRBV5-5 to TRBJ1-6; 7 positions agree with TRBD1. V lost 2 bases and J lost 5; bases outside the gene matches: 13. Germline V lookup: CDR1 SGHKS, CDR2 YYEKEE (reference sequence). The CDR3 has 18 amino acids. CDR3 protein: CASSFVTTGQINNSPLHF. CDR3 DNA: TGTGCCAGCAGCTTCGTAACTACGGGACAGATTAATAATTCACCCCTCCACTTT.

This chain joins TRBV5-4 and TRBJ1-3; 7 bases align to TRBD1. J lost 2 bases, V lost 4 bases, and 6 bases had no gene match. The CDR3 loop spans 15 amino acids. Germline V lookup: CDR1 SGHNT, CDR2 YYREEE (reference sequence). The CDR3, as DNA: TGTGCCAGCAGCCTCCCAACAGGGGCTGGAAACACCATATATTTT. This encodes CASSLPTGAGNTIYF.

The chain has TRBV20-1 and TRBJ2-5; D remains ambiguous. Trimming cost V 2 bases and J 5 bases, with 6 bases left between them. The length of the CDR3 is 11 residues. In germline, CDR1 is DFQATT, CDR2 SNEGSKA (reference sequence). CDR3: CSARYLETQYF. CDR3 sequence (DNA): TGCAGTGCTAGATACTTGGAGACCCAGTACTTC.

As DNA, the CDR3 is TGTGCCAGCAGTGAAGTGGGGCCACCCACCGGGGAGCTGTTTTTT. As protein: CASSEVGPPTGELFF. This rearrangement joins TRBV2 to TRBJ2-2, with TRBD1 as a possible D gene (5 bases). CDR1 and CDR2 from the germline V gene are SNHLY and FYNNEI. V was cut by 1 base and J by 4 bases, with 10 bases left in between. The CDR3 is 15 residues long. Based on the CDR3 plus reference TRBV2 and TRBJ2-2, the full variable domain is EPEVTQTPSHQVTQMGQEVILRCVPISNHLYFYWYRQILGQKVEFLVSFYNNEISEKSEIFDDQFSVERPDGSNFTLKIRSTKLEDSAMYFCASSEVGPPTGELFFGEGSRLTVL.

This chain uses TRBV4-1 with TRBJ2-1, with D uncertain. CDR1 is MGHRA and CDR2 is YSYEKL in the germline V gene. Trimming removed 1 base at V and 8 bases at J, with 9 bases between. The CDR3 runs 13 residues. DNA for the CDR3: TGCGCCAGCAGCCAAGTTCGGAGCGATGAGCAGTTCTTC. Protein: CASSQVRSDEQFF.

V usage is TRBV2 and J usage is TRBJ2-7; the match to TRBD2 covers 10 bases. Germline CDR1 and CDR2: SNHLY and FYNNEI. The CDR3 is made up of 14 amino acids. V gave up 7 bases and J gave up 6 bases; unmatched junction bases: 9. The CDR3 bases are TGTGCCAGCACCGTGCTAGCGGGGGCCCCCGAGCAGTACTTC. It encodes CASTVLAGAPEQYF.

V and J are TRBV19 and TRBJ1-5; D might be TRBD1 (5 bases). Germline values: CDR1 LNHDA, CDR2 SQIVND (reference sequence). V was trimmed by 5 bases and J by 4 bases, leaving 9 bases between them. The CDR3 runs to 13 residues. CDR3 DNA sequence: TGTGCCAGTAGTTCCCAGGGTAATCAGCCCCAGCATTTT. This codes for CASSSQGNQPQHF.

This chain uses TRBV7-2 with TRBJ1-5, with D tentatively TRBD1 (5 bases). CDR3 size: 15 residues. Trimming removed 4 bases from V and 0 bases from J, with 10 bases in between. CDR1 is SGHTA and CDR2 is FQGNSA in the germline V gene. DNA for the CDR3: TGTGCCAGCAGCTCCGGGACCCATAGCAATCAGCCCCAGCATTTT. Translated, it gives CASSSGTHSNQPQHF.

The chain employs TRBV5-1 and TRBJ1-4; 10 nucleotides align to TRBD1. Trimming at V came to 1 base and at J to 0 bases, leaving 3 bases not matched to a gene. The CDR3 loop spans 17 amino acids. The germline CDR1 and CDR2 sequences are SGHRS and YFSETQ. This CDR3 reads CASSLFGTGATNEKLFF. For the CDR3, the DNA is TGCGCCAGCAGCTTGTTTGGGACAGGGGCAACTAATGAAAAACTGTTTTTT.

This chain connects TRBV19 to TRBJ1-5; D ambiguous. CDR1 is LNHDA, CDR2 SQIVND, per germline (reference sequence). The V end lost 5 bases, the J end lost 2 bases, and 7 bases lay between the germline ends. CDR3 size: 13 residues. In DNA, the CDR3 is TGTGCCAGTAGTCTCCAGGGCAATCAGCCCCAGCATTTT. Translated: CASSLQGNQPQHF.

The V gene is TRBV10-1, the J gene TRBJ2-5; D is ambiguous. The closer fit of TRBJ2-7 to the DNA end suggests the J call may be wrong. Per the germline V gene, CDR1 is WNHNN and CDR2 is SYGVQD (reference sequence). The CDR3 loop spans 14 amino acids. CDR3 bases: TGCGCCAGCAGTGATCTGGCGGACTCCTACGAGCAGTACTTC. The encoded protein is CASSDLADSYEQYF.

The chain is built from TRBV7-3 and TRBJ2-5, with 10 nucleotides matching TRBD2. The V segment lost 8 bases and the J segment 4 bases; nucleotides outside the gene matches: 7. The CDR3 loop spans 14 amino acids. The germline V gene has CDR1 SGHTA and CDR2 FQGTGA. CDR3 residues: CASSRSGRGETQYF. CDR3 DNA sequence: TGTGCCAGCTCAAGAAGCGGGAGGGGAGAGACCCAGTACTTC.

A single count supports this clone. CDR3 loop: CASSLADQETQYF. In DNA form, the CDR3 reads TGTGCCAGCTCACTGGCCGATCAAGAGACCCAGTACTTC. This rearrangement joins TRBV18 to TRBJ2-5; no clear D gene. This CDR3 region has 13 residues. V lost 4 bases, J lost 2 bases, and 8 bases lay in between. Per the germline V gene, CDR1 is KGHSH and CDR2 is LQKENI.

The chain is built from TRBV6-1 and TRBJ1-4; TRBD1 agrees at 8 bases. V lost 5 bases to trimming and J lost 4 bases; unmatched junction nucleotides: 3. Germline assignment: CDR1 MNHNS and CDR2 SASEGT. This CDR3 contains 14 residues. Here the CDR3 reads CASSLDRGNEKLFF. CDR3 nucleotide sequence: TGTGCCAGCAGTCTAGACAGGGGTAATGAAAAACTGTTTTTT.

The chain uses TRBV15 and TRBJ2-1; D possibly corresponds to TRBD1 (6 bases). Germline V gene data show CDR1 as LNHNV and CDR2 as YYDKDF (reference sequence). This CDR3 has 13 amino acids. V gave up 0 bases and J gave up 12 bases, with 12 bases separating them. The CDR3 reads CATSRDGQYLQFF. The CDR3, as DNA: TGTGCCACCAGCAGAGACGGACAGTATCTGCAGTTCTTC.

The chain is built from TRBV5-6 and TRBJ1-5; D is perhaps TRBD1 (5 bases). The V end was cut by 0 bases, the J end by 3 bases, with 10 bases between. CDR1 is SGHDT, CDR2 YYEEEE, per germline. The CDR3 spans 15 residues. The CDR3 bases are TGTGCCAGCAGCTTGGGTCAGGGTGACAATCAGCCCCAGCATTTT. It codes for CASSLGQGDNQPQHF.